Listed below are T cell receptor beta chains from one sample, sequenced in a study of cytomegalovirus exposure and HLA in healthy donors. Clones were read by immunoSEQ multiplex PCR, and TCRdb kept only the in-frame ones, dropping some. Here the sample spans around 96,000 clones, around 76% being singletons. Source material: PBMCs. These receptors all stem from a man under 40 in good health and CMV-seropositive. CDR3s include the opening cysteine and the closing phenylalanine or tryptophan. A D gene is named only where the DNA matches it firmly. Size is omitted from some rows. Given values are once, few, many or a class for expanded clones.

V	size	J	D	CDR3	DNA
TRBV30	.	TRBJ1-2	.	CAWSAGHGYTF	TGTGCCTGGAGTGCAGGCCATGGCTACACCTTC
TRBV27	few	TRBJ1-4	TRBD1	CASKLLRDSDEKLFF	TGTGCCAGCAAGCTCCTACGGGACAGTGATGAAAAACTGTTTTTT
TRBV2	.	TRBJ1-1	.	CASSEYRWGTTEAFF	TGTGCCAGCAGTGAATATCGGTGGGGCACCACTGAAGCTTTCTTT
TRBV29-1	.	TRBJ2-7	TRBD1	CSATGPNPYEQYF	TGCAGCGCGACAGGGCCCAACCCCTACGAGCAGTACTTC
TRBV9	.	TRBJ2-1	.	CASSVGFTIYNEQFF	TGTGCCAGCAGCGTAGGGTTCACAATCTACAATGAGCAGTTCTTC
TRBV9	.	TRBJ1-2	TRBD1	CASSGEGQVLYGYTF	TGCGCCAGCAGCGGCGAGGGACAGGTTCTCTATGGCTACACCTTC
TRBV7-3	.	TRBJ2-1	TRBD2	CASSLDGLAGYNEQFF	TGTGCCAGCAGCTTAGACGGACTAGCGGGTTACAATGAGCAGTTCTTC
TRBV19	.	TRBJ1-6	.	CASQEGSYNSPLHF	TGTGCCAGTCAGGAGGGCTCCTATAATTCACCCCTCCACTTT
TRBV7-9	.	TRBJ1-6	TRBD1	CASSLDGTGLTPLHF	TGTGCCAGCAGCTTAGACGGGACAGGTTTAACACCCCTCCACTTT
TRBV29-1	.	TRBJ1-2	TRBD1	CTVGQGALGYTF	TGCACCGTAGGTCAGGGGGCGTTGGGCTACACCTTC
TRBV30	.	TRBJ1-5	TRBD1	CAWSLQGAQPQHF	TGTGCCTGGAGCCTACAGGGGGCTCAGCCCCAGCATTTT
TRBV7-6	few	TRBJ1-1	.	CASSFQGTNTEAFF	TGTGCCAGCAGCTTCCAGGGGACGAACACTGAAGCTTTCTTT
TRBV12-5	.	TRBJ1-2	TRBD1	CASGPGDRRDYGYTF	TGTGCTAGTGGTCCCGGGGACAGGAGAGACTATGGCTACACCTTC
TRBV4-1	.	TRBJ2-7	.	CASSQDEAGRNEQYF	TGCGCCAGCAGCCAAGATGAGGCGGGCAGGAACGAGCAGTACTTC
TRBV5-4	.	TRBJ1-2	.	CASSLDREYGYTF	TGTGCCAGCAGCTTGGACAGGGAGTATGGCTACACCTTC
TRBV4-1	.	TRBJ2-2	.	CASSLFGIAGELFF	TGCGCCAGCAGCCTGTTCGGGATTGCCGGGGAGCTGTTTTTT
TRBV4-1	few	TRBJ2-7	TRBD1	CASSPWGQGPGEQYF	TGCGCCAGCAGCCCTTGGGGACAGGGCCCTGGCGAGCAGTACTTC
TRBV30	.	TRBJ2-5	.	CAGRTGAEETQYF	TGTGCCGGAAGAACGGGAGCGGAAGAGACCCAGTACTTC
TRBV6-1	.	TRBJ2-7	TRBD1	CASSERDSPVEEQYF	TGTGCCAGCAGTGAAAGGGACAGTCCTGTGGAAGAGCAGTACTTC
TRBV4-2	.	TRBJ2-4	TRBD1	CASSQDPPSDRSKNIQYF	TGTGCCAGCAGCCAAGATCCCCCCTCGGACAGGTCCAAAAACATTCAGTACTTC
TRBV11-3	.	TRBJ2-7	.	CASSPRGRPYEQYF	TGTGCCAGCAGCCCCAGGGGAAGACCCTACGAGCAGTACTTC
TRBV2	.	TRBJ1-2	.	CASSGQAYGYTF	TGTGCCAGCAGTGGACAGGCCTATGGCTACACCTTC
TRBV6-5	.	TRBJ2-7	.	CASSEYRVVHEQYF	TGTGCCAGCAGTGAATACAGGGTGGTGCACGAGCAGTACTTC
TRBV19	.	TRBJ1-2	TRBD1	CASSSIQGAYGYTF	TGTGCCAGTAGTAGTATACAGGGGGCCTATGGCTACACCTTC
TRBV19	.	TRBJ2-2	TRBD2	CASSKIAGGAGELFF	TGTGCCAGTAGTAAAATAGCGGGGGGAGCCGGGGAGCTGTTTTTT
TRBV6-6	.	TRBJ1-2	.	CASSYRQVYGYTF	TGTGCCAGCAGTTACCGACAGGTCTATGGCTACACCTTC
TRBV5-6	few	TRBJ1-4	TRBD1	CASSLGQVGDNEKLFF	TGTGCCAGCAGCCTGGGACAGGTCGGGGATAATGAAAAACTGTTTTTT
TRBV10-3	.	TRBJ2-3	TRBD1	CAISESTGATDTQYF	TGTGCCATCAGTGAGTCGACAGGGGCCACAGATACGCAGTATTTT
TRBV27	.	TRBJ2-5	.	CASSFSDAGTQYF	TGTGCCAGCAGTTTTTCCGACGCGGGGACCCAGTACTTC
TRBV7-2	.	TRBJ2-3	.	CASSFGLATDTQYF	TGTGCCAGCAGCTTCGGGCTAGCCACAGATACGCAGTATTTT
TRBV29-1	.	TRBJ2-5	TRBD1	CSVEAGGFRETQYF	TGCAGCGTTGAGGCAGGGGGCTTCCGAGAGACCCAGTACTTC
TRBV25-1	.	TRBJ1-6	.	CASSEQGFNSPLHF	TGTGCCAGCAGTGAACAGGGATTCAATTCACCCCTCCACTTT